This entry lists 18 T cell receptor beta chains sequenced from one sample in a study of T cell responses to AZD1222 COVID-19 vaccine. Only in-frame clones appear in the TCRdb table, and some are missing; sequencing was by immunoSEQ multiplex PCR. Of some 140,000 clones listed, 86% are singletons. The specimen comprised peripheral blood, sampled on day 0 of MenACWY control vaccination. The receptor set was obtained from an adult in good health.

This rearrangement joins TRBV6-5 to TRBJ2-3; weak D call: TRBD2 (6 bases). CDR1 and CDR2 from the germline V gene are MNHEY and SVGAGI. CDR3 length: 15 amino acids. Between the trimmed V and J ends, which lost 6 bases and 0 bases, there was a span of 13 bases. CDR3 sequence: CASRIAAASTDTQYF. The CDR3 DNA reads as TGTGCCAGCAGAATAGCGGCAGCTAGCACAGATACGCAGTATTTT.

This chain connects TRBV15 to TRBJ1-3; D uncertain. V lost 8 bases to trimming and J lost 0 bases, with 8 bases between them. CDR1 and CDR2 from the germline V gene are LNHNV and YYDKDF (reference sequence). The CDR3 is 13 amino acids. CDR3 in amino acids: CATGQSSGNTIYF. CDR3 sequence (DNA): TGTGCCACCGGTCAGAGCTCTGGAAACACCATATATTTT.

V usage is TRBV14 and J usage is TRBJ1-3; 9 positions agree with TRBD1. Per germline, CDR1 SGHDN and CDR2 FVKESK. Losses at the gene ends were 1 base for V and 9 bases for J; bases not matched to a gene: 4. This CDR3 is 14 amino acids long. The CDR3 nucleotides read TGTGCCAGCAGCCAAGGTGTGACAGGGGGCACCATATATTTT. It yields the protein CASSQGVTGGTIYF. The full variable domain, in which reference TRBV14 and TRBJ1-3 provide the parts outside the CDR3, is EAGVTQFPSHSVIEKGQTVTLRCDPISGHDNLYWYRRVMGKEIKFLLHFVKESKQDESGMPNNRFLAERTGGTYSTLKVQPAELEDSGVYFCASSQGVTGGTIYFGEGSWLTVV.

The chain recombines TRBV3-1 (or the pseudogene TRBV3-2) with TRBJ1-3; TRBD1 matches 7 bases. Germline CDR1 is LGHDT and CDR2 is YNNKEL (reference sequence). With 2 bases clipped from V and 2 bases from J, the junction kept 3 bases outside the gene matches. This CDR3 comprises 15 residues. The CDR3, as DNA: TGTGCCAGCAGCCAAACACAGGGGACTGGAAACACCATATATTTT. Translated, it gives CASSQTQGTGNTIYF.

The chain links TRBV11-2 to TRBJ2-7, with D perhaps TRBD1 (5 bases). The CDR3 is 12 residues long. The germline V and J ends were trimmed by 5 bases and 6 bases, with 11 bases remaining between them. Germline V gene lookup returns CDR1 SGHAT and CDR2 FQNNGV. As DNA, the CDR3 is TGTGCCAGCAGCCCGACAGTTGGCGAGCAGTACGTC. This gives the protein CASSPTVGEQYV.

The J gene is TRBJ2-3, the V gene TRBV4-3, with D possibly matching TRBD1 (7 bases). The CDR3 has 17 amino acids. The germline V and J ends were trimmed by 0 bases and 5 bases, with 18 bases remaining between them. Germline values: CDR1 LGHNA, CDR2 YSLEER. The CDR3 protein is CASSQDDRGQGGDTQYF. CDR3 nucleotides: TGCGCCAGCAGCCAAGATGATCGGGGCCAGGGGGGAGATACGCAGTATTTT.

This clone was seen only a few times. The rearrangement uses TRBV9 and TRBJ2-7; TRBD1 aligns across 7 bases. This CDR3 comprises 14 residues. Unmatched junction bases numbered 5, after V lost 0 bases and J lost 5 bases. The germline V gene has CDR1 SGDLS and CDR2 YYNGEE. This CDR3 reads CASSVGPTGDEQYV. The CDR3 bases are TGTGCCAGCAGCGTAGGCCCCACAGGGGACGAGCAGTACGTC.

The V call is TRBV7-6, the J call TRBJ2-7, with D perhaps TRBD1 or TRBD2 (5 bases each). V was trimmed by 2 bases and J by 6 bases, leaving 20 bases between them. This CDR3 is 16 amino acids long. CDR1 is SGHVS, CDR2 FNYEAQ, per germline. The CDR3 DNA is TGTGCCAGCAGCTTAAATTCTCGAGGGGCATCCGGCGAGCAGTACTTC. It yields the protein CASSLNSRGASGEQYF.

This clone was recorded only once. V usage is TRBV4-1 and J usage is TRBJ1-4, with D unclear. Germline V gene lookup returns CDR1 MGHRA and CDR2 YSYEKL. V lost 1 base to trimming and J lost 0 bases, with 15 bases between them. The CDR3 is 18 amino acids. CDR3 loop: CASSQGISSRATNEKLFF. CDR3 DNA: TGCGCCAGCAGCCAAGGGATTTCCAGCCGTGCAACTAATGAAAAACTGTTTTTT.

This chain connects TRBV6-1 to TRBJ2-5; TRBD2 matches 13 bases. V shed 1 base and J 4 bases; nucleotides not matched to a gene: 3. The CDR3 is made up of 16 amino acids. Germline V gives CDR1 MNHNS, CDR2 SASEGT. The CDR3 DNA sequence: TGTGCCAGCAGTGAAGTGGGACTAGCGGGGAGAGAGACCCAGTACTTC. Its protein product is CASSEVGLAGRETQYF.

The J gene is TRBJ2-7, the V gene TRBV21-1. TRBV21-1 is termed a pseudogene. CDR3 length: 15 residues. As DNA, the CDR3 is TGTGCCAGCAGCAAAGTGGGGGGCCCTCTTTACGAGCAGTACTTC. Translation gives CASSKVGGPLYEQYF.

The rearrangement uses TRBV5-1 and TRBJ1-5; 7 bases align to TRBD1. The CDR3 spans 16 residues. V was clipped by 4 bases and J by 2 bases; unmatched bases: 9. Germline V gives CDR1 SGHRS, CDR2 YFSETQ. The CDR3 bases are TGCGCCAGCAGCCCCGAGGGCCAGGGGGGCAATCAGCCCCAGCATTTT. As protein: CASSPEGQGGNQPQHF.

The chain combines TRBV9 with TRBJ2-3, with D possibly matching TRBD2 (6 bases). The CDR3 has 14 residues. Germline V gene sequence: CDR1 SGDLS, CDR2 YYNGEE. V lost 0 bases, J lost 6 bases, and 11 bases lay in between. The CDR3 nucleotides are TGTGCCAGCAGCGTAGATTGGGGGAGGGATACGCAGTATTTT. Protein sequence: CASSVDWGRDTQYF. Full variable domain (missing parts from reference TRBV9 and TRBJ2-3): DSGVTQTPKHLITATGQRVTLRCSPRSGDLSVYWYQQSLDQGLQFLIQYYNGEERAKGNILERFSAQQFPDLHSELNLSSLELGDSALYFCASSVDWGRDTQYFGPGTRLTVL.

As concerns this clone: The same CDR3 can be traced to other DNA sequences in this sample. V and J are TRBV6-2 or TRBV6-3 and TRBJ2-7; D ambiguous. Germline V gene sequence: CDR1 MNHEY, CDR2 SVGEGT. Trimming took 2 bases from V and 2 from J, leaving 4 bases between them. The CDR3 spans 12 residues. CDR3 DNA sequence: TGTGCCAGCAGTTACGGCACCTACGAGCAGTACTTC. As protein: CASSYGTYEQYF.

The chain carries TRBV5-4 and TRBJ2-2, with 8 bases matching TRBD1. CDR3 length: 15 amino acids. The germline V gene encodes CDR1 SGHNT and CDR2 YYREEE (reference sequence). V gave up 4 bases and J gave up 5 bases; unmatched junction bases: 7. The CDR3 DNA reads as TGTGCCAGCAGCCGGACAGGGATTCGGACCGGGGAGCTGTTTTTT. Its translation: CASSRTGIRTGELFF.

The chain employs TRBV7-3 and TRBJ2-1, with a weak D call TRBD1 (6 bases). Trimming left V 5 bases short and J 6 bases short, with 17 bases between. The V gene's germline CDR1 is SGHTA and CDR2 FQGTGA. The CDR3 has 15 amino acids. CDR3 loop: CASSRPDSGFNEQFF. CDR3 nucleotide sequence: TGTGCCAGCAGCCGACCGGACAGCGGTTTCAATGAGCAGTTCTTC. The full variable domain, completed using reference TRBV7-3 and TRBJ2-1, is GAGVSQTPSNKVTEKGKYVELRCDPISGHTALYWYRQSLGQGPEFLIYFQGTGAADDSGLPNDRFFAVRPEGSVSTLKIQRTERGDSAVYLCASSRPDSGFNEQFFGPGTRLTVL.

The rearrangement uses TRBV2 and TRBJ2-1; no reliable D call. Germline CDR1 SNHLY, CDR2 FYNNEI. The CDR3 extends over 15 amino acids. V lost 3 bases, J lost 0 bases, and 9 bases lay in between. The CDR3 protein is CASSDDSSSYNEQFF. The CDR3 nucleotides read TGTGCCAGCAGTGACGACTCTAGCTCCTACAATGAGCAGTTCTTC.

This chain uses TRBV29-1 with TRBJ1-2; 9 positions agree with TRBD1. V gave up 6 bases and J gave up 2 bases; unmatched junction bases: 7. The CDR3 runs 14 residues. The germline gives CDR1 SQVTM, CDR2 ANQGSEA. CDR3 protein: CSVSDRGTNYGYTF. CDR3 DNA sequence: TGCAGCGTCTCCGACAGGGGGACCAACTATGGCTACACCTTC.